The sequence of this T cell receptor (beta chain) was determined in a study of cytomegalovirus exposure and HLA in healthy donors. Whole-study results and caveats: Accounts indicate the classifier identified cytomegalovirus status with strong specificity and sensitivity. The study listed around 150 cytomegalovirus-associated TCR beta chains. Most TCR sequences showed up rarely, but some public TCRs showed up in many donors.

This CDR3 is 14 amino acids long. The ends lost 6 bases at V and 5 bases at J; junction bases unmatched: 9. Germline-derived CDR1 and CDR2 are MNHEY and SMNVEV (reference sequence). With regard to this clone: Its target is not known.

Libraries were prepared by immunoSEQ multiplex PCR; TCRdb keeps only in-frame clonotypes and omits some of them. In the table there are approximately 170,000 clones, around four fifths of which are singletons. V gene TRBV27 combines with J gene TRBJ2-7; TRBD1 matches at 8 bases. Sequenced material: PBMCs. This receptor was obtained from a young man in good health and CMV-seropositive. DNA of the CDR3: TGTGCCAGCAGCCACGGACAGGGTACGAACGAGCAGTACTTC. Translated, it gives CASSHGQGTNEQYF.